This T cell receptor beta chain was found in a study of blood T cell repertoires in COVID-19. Study-wide context: The United States, Italy and Spain supplied acute and convalescent COVID-19 samples.

The authors' processing: How many nucleated cells were present was estimated from reference gene primer amplification. The method was immunoSEQ multiplex PCR; TCRdb's version includes in-frame clones alone and lacks a portion of them. V and J calls and clone size follow that table, whereas D and trimming were derived from the DNA. The sample comprises fewer than 110,000 clones, 80% to 95% of which are singletons, and roughly 1.2% rests with the top ten. Germline trimming cut 6 bases from V and 7 bases from J; bases unmatched to any gene: 18. There are 17 residues in the CDR3. Germline CDR1 SGHTA, CDR2 FQGNSA.

Sample: peripheral blood. This sequence originates from a woman aged 25 to 39 with acute or convalescent COVID-19. The V call is TRBV7-2, the J call TRBJ2-3; 8 positions match TRBD2. The CDR3 here is CASSSPGLAAGFHTQYF. The CDR3 region has the DNA TGTGCCAGCAGTTCACCCGGACTAGCCGCGGGGTTCCATACGCAGTATTTT.